These 20 T cell receptor beta chains were all obtained from the same sample, sequenced in a study of cytomegalovirus exposure and HLA in healthy donors. In the PCR, 60 Vbeta and 13 Jbeta primers were used. Measured with immunoSEQ multiplex PCR; TCRdb has only the in-frame clones, and not every one. The repertoire includes some 140,000 clones, approximately 75% of them detected once, and approximately 2.8% sits in the top ten. The source material was PBMCs. The source of these receptors is a man aged 18 to 29 in good health and CMV-seronegative.

V is TRBV28 and J is TRBJ1-1; possibly TRBD1 for D (5 bases). CDR1 MDHEN and CDR2 SYDVKM come from the germline V gene. CDR3 length equals 15 residues. V shed 0 bases and J shed 1 base, with 9 bases lying between them. This CDR3 reads CASSLWADKNTEAFF. For the CDR3, the DNA is TGTGCCAGCAGTTTATGGGCGGACAAGAACACTGAAGCTTTCTTT.

This chain joins TRBV5-5 and TRBJ2-1; D remains unclear. The CDR3 contains 15 residues. V dropped 2 bases and J dropped 10 bases, with 19 bases sitting between them. CDR1 and CDR2 (germline): SGHKS, YYEKEE (reference sequence). The chain's CDR3 is CASSFLPPNLREQFF. CDR3 in DNA: TGTGCCAGCAGCTTTTTACCCCCAAACCTTAGAGAGCAGTTCTTC.

The chain joins TRBV19 to TRBJ1-1; D is ambiguous. Trimming shortened V by 5 bases and J by 7 bases, and 8 bases separated the two germline ends. The CDR3 is made up of 11 amino acids. In germline, CDR1 is LNHDA, CDR2 SQIVND (reference sequence). DNA for the CDR3: TGTGCCAGTAGTGCGGCACTTGAAGCTTTCTTT. This gives the protein CASSAALEAFF. The full variable domain, with the rest looked up from reference TRBV19 and TRBJ1-1, is DGGITQSPKYLFRKEGQNVTLSCEQNLNHDAMYWYRQDPGQGLRLIYYSQIVNDFQKGDIAEGYSVSREKKESFPLTVTSAQKNPTAFYLCASSAALEAFFGQGTRLTVV.

The V and J genes are TRBV6-5 and TRBJ1-2, with TRBD1 matching over 7 bases. The CDR3 has 14 amino acids. CDR1 and CDR2 from the germline V gene are MNHEY and SVGAGI. J gave up 4 bases and V 7 bases, and 9 bases lay outside the gene matches. Here the CDR3 DNA reads TGTGCCAGCAACCCGACAGGGATCTTCTATGGCTACACCTTC. Amino acid sequence: CASNPTGIFYGYTF.

J is TRBJ2-1 and V is TRBV6-6, with 11 bases identical to TRBD1. Unmatched junction bases numbered 7, after V lost 4 bases and J lost 8 bases. The germline V gene encodes CDR1 MNHNY and CDR2 SVGAGI (reference sequence). The CDR3 loop spans 15 amino acids. This chain's CDR3 is CASSSRDRGYDEQFF. For the CDR3, the DNA is TGTGCCAGCAGTTCGCGGGACAGGGGGTACGATGAGCAGTTCTTC.

This clone has more than one count but fewer than ten. The genes are TRBV27 and TRBJ1-1; the D gene is possibly TRBD1 (6 bases). The CDR3 is 14 amino acids. Trimming took 2 bases from V and 5 from J, leaving 12 bases between them. The germline V gene encodes CDR1 MNHEY and CDR2 SMNVEV (reference sequence). CDR3 loop: CASSLTAGVTEAFF. The CDR3 nucleotides read TGTGCCAGCAGTTTAACGGCAGGGGTGACTGAAGCTTTCTTT.

This clone showed up just a few times. The chain joins TRBV5-1 to TRBJ2-3; 7 nucleotides match TRBD2. Per germline, CDR1 SGHRS and CDR2 YFSETQ. This CDR3 is built from 17 residues. Unmatched junction bases numbered 13, after V lost 0 bases and J lost 6 bases. The CDR3 protein is CASSLVSLADGGDTQYF. The CDR3 DNA reads TGCGCCAGCAGCTTGGTATCCCTAGCGGACGGGGGGGATACGCAGTATTTT.

The chain has TRBV9 and TRBJ2-1; TRBD2 agrees at 8 bases. The trim removed 1 base at V and 7 bases at J, leaving 4 bases unmatched. The germline V gene encodes CDR1 SGDLS and CDR2 YYNGEE. The CDR3 runs to 14 residues. CDR3 residues: CASSVTGGLNEQFF. CDR3 bases: TGTGCCAGCAGCGTAACGGGGGGGCTTAATGAGCAGTTCTTC.

This sequence joins TRBV30 and TRBJ1-2; D is undetermined. The CDR3 length is 14 residues. V gave up 5 bases and J gave up 8 bases, with 21 bases separating them. Germline-derived CDR1 and CDR2 are GTSNPN and SVGIG (reference sequence). The CDR3 nucleotides read TGTGCCTGGGCGGGGTGGCCGGAAAAAGGCGGCTACACCTTC. This translates into CAWAGWPEKGGYTF.

This clone was observed once. This CDR3 is also generated by other DNA sequences in the sample. The rearrangement uses TRBV19 and TRBJ1-5; 7 bases align to TRBD1. V shed 4 bases, J shed 2 bases, and the junction held 2 bases outside the gene matches. This CDR3 is 14 amino acids long. The V gene's germline CDR1 is LNHDA and CDR2 SQIVND (reference sequence). This CDR3 is CASSSTGGNQPQHF. In nucleotides, the CDR3 is TGTGCCAGTAGTAGTACAGGGGGCAATCAGCCCCAGCATTTT.

The chain joins TRBV7-8 to TRBJ2-3; 9 bases fit TRBD1. The CDR3 length is 15 residues. The germline gives CDR1 SGHVS, CDR2 FQNEAQ. V lost 5 bases to trimming and J lost 3 bases; unmatched junction nucleotides: 6. CDR3 in DNA: TGTGCCAGCAGCCCGGACAGGGGTAATACAGATACGCAGTATTTT. Protein product: CASSPDRGNTDTQYF. Combining the CDR3 with reference TRBV7-8 and TRBJ2-3 gives the whole variable domain GAGVSQSPRYKVAKRGQDVALRCDPISGHVSLFWYQQALGQGPEFLTYFQNEAQLDKSGLPSDRFFAERPEGSVSTLKIQRTQQEDSAVYLCASSPDRGNTDTQYFGPGTRLTVL.

V is TRBV5-4 and J is TRBJ2-6; 8 nucleotides agree with TRBD1. This CDR3 spans 15 amino acids. The V gene end was trimmed by 9 bases and the J gene end by 4 bases; junction bases not matched to a gene: 9. CDR1 is SGHNT and CDR2 is YYREEE in the germline V gene (reference sequence). This chain's CDR3 is CAIGQGQAGANVLTF. DNA for the CDR3: TGTGCCATCGGACAGGGCCAGGCCGGGGCCAACGTCCTGACTTTC.

The rearrangement links TRBV5-8 to TRBJ1-5; a weak D match, TRBD1 (5 bases). Germline V CDR1 and CDR2: SGHTS, YDEGEE. This CDR3 has 14 amino acids. V shed 2 bases and J shed 7 bases, with 13 bases lying between them. The CDR3 protein is CASSFYGGAQPQHF. Written as DNA, the CDR3 is TGTGCCAGCAGCTTCTACGGGGGAGCCCAGCCCCAGCATTTT.

The chain carries TRBV27 and TRBJ1-1; possibly TRBD1 for D (5 bases). The CDR3 totals 11 residues. V was shortened by 8 bases and J by 3 bases, with 7 bases between the two germline ends. From germline, CDR1 is MNHEY and CDR2 SMNVEV (reference sequence). The CDR3 DNA sequence: TGTGCCAGCGGGACTTACACTGAAGCTTTCTTT. It specifies CASGTYTEAFF.

V usage is TRBV29-1 and J usage is TRBJ2-5; 8 bases match TRBD2. The CDR3 has 20 amino acids. Losses at the gene ends were 0 bases for V and 2 bases for J; bases not matched to a gene: 20. Germline lookup yields CDR1 SQVTM and CDR2 ANQGSEA. The CDR3 DNA sequence: TGCAGCGTTGAAGACTGGGAGAAAGGGACCGGGACTAGTCATCAAGAGACCCAGTACTTC. Translating it yields CSVEDWEKGTGTSHQETQYF.

The chain links TRBV6-1 to TRBJ1-5, with 7 nucleotides matching TRBD1. This CDR3 is 14 amino acids long. Germline CDR1 reads MNHNS; CDR2 reads SASEGT. J gave up 4 bases and V 6 bases, and 6 bases lay outside the gene matches. The CDR3 here is CASSAGGWNQPQHF. In DNA, the CDR3 is TGTGCCAGCAGCGCAGGGGGGTGGAATCAGCCCCAGCATTTT.

This clone came up many times. The CDR3 DNA follows: TGTGCCAGCAGTAGACAGACAAACACTGAAGCTTTCTTT. The encoded protein is CASSRQTNTEAFF. The chain joins TRBV27 to TRBJ1-1, with a possible D match to TRBD1 (5 bases). Trimming took off 5 bases at V and 2 bases at J, with 9 bases between the two ends. The CDR3 length is 13 residues. Germline loops: CDR1 MNHEY, CDR2 SMNVEV (reference sequence).

V and J are TRBV5-4 and TRBJ1-4, with 9 positions matching TRBD1. V shed 4 bases, J shed 7 bases, and the junction held 5 bases outside the gene matches. The CDR3 spans 14 residues. CDR1 is SGHNT, CDR2 YYREEE, per germline (reference sequence). As DNA, the CDR3 is TGTGCCAGCAGCCAACAGGGGGCCGCTGAAAAACTGTTTTTT. Translating it yields CASSQQGAAEKLFF. Full variable domain (rest looked up from reference TRBV5-4 and TRBJ1-4): ETGVTQSPTHLIKTRGQQVTLRCSSQSGHNTVSWYQQALGQGPQFIFQYYREEENGRGNFPPRFSGLQFPNYSSELNVNALELDDSALYLCASSQQGAAEKLFFGSGTQLSVL.

V usage is TRBV19 and J usage is TRBJ1-2; D call uncertain. Germline V gene sequence: CDR1 LNHDA, CDR2 SQIVND (reference sequence). The V gene lost 2 bases and the J gene lost 4 bases, with 11 bases spanning the gap. The length of the CDR3 is 14 residues. CDR3: CASSISRGSYGYTF. The CDR3 nucleotides read TGTGCCAGTAGTATATCCCGCGGTAGCTATGGCTACACCTTC.

This clone was counted between two and nine times. CDR3: CASSPLISGGPLADTQYF. Here the CDR3 DNA reads TGCGCCAGCAGCCCCCTTATTAGCGGGGGGCCCCTCGCAGATACGCAGTATTTT. The chain uses TRBV5-1 and TRBJ2-3, with 10 bases lining up with TRBD2. This CDR3 has 18 residues. Per germline, CDR1 SGHRS and CDR2 YFSETQ. V lost 4 bases and J lost 4; bases outside the gene matches: 15.